This T cell receptor (beta chain) was identified during a study of CD8 T cells in ankylosing spondylitis. Study-level points and caveats: Earlier reports found some motif variants in synovial fluid and blood in reactive arthritis. In ankylosing spondylitis blood, a motif of roughly 8 highly homologous TCR beta variants appeared characteristic. Disease-linked clones reportedly showed significant enrichment in matched ankylosing spondylitis synovial fluid.

CDR1 is SGHVS and CDR2 is FQNEAQ in the germline V gene. Unmatched junction bases numbered 5, after V lost 5 bases and J lost 2 bases. CDR3 size: 16 residues. In making TCR beta libraries, quantitative 5'-RACE with molecular barcodes was used. TCRdb called the 5' RACE reads again in MiXCR, with one record for every CDR3 protein. Here the sample spans 250,000 to 300,000 distinct CDR3 sequences, roughly 20% being singletons. This clonotype was seen a few times. Its specificity is unknown. This sequence was found in a male donor with ankylosing spondylitis or in good health (not recorded which). This rearrangement joins TRBV7-8 to TRBJ2-3; TRBD2 matches 12 bases. The sample was blood, either unsorted or a sorted T cell fraction (not recorded which). The DNA of the CDR3 is TGTGCCAGCAGCACAGGACTAGCGGGGTTCACAGATACGCAGTATTTT. Translating gives CASSTGLAGFTDTQYF.